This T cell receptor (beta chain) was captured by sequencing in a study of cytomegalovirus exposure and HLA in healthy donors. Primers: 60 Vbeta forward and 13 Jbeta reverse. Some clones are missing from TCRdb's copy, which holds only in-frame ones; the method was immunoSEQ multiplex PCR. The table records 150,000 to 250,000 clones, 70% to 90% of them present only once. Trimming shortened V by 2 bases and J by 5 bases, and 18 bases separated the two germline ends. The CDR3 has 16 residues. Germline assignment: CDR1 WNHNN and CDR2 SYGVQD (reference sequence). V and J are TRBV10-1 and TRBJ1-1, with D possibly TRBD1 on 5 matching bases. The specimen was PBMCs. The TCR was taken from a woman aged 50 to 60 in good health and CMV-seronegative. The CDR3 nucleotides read TGCGCCAGCAGTGAGCGAAGTCGGCCGGGGGGGACTGAAGCTTTCTTT. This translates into CASSERSRPGGTEAFF.